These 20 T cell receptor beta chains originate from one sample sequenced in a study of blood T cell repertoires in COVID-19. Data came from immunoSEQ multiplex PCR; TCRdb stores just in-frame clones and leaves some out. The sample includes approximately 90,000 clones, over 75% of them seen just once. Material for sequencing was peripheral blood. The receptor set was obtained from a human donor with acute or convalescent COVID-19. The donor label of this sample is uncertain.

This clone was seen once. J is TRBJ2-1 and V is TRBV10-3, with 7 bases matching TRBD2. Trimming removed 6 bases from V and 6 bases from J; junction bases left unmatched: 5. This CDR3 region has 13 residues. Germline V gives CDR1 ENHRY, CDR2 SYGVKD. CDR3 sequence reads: CAIRGQRGNEQFF. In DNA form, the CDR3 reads TGTGCCATCAGGGGCCAGCGGGGCAATGAGCAGTTCTTC.

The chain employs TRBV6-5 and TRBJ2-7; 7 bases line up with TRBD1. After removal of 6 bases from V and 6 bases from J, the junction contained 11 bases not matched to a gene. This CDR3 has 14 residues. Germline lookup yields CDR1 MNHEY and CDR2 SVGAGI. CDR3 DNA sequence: TGTGCCAGCAGGGGGACAGTGACGACAGGCGAGCAGTACTTC. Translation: CASRGTVTTGEQYF.

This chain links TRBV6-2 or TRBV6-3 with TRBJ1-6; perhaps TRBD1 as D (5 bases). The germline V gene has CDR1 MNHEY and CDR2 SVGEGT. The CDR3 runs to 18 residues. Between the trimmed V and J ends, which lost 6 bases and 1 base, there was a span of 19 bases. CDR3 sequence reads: CASSRLKGPGSYNSPLHF. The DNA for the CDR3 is TGTGCCAGCAGCAGGTTAAAGGGGCCAGGGTCCTATAATTCACCCCTCCACTTT.

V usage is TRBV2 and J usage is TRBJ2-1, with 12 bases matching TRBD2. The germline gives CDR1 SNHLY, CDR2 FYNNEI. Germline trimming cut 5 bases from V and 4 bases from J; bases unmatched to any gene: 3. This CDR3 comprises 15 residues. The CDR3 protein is CASSSLAGGYNEQFF. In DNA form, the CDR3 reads TGTGCCAGCAGTAGTCTAGCGGGGGGGTACAATGAGCAGTTCTTC.

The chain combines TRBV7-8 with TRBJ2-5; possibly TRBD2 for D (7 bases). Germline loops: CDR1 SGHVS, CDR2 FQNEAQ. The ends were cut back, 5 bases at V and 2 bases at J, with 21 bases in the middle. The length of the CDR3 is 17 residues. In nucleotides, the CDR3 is TGTGCCAGCAGCCGGATAGGGGGGGCACCCAATCAAGAGACCCAGTACTTC. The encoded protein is CASSRIGGAPNQETQYF.

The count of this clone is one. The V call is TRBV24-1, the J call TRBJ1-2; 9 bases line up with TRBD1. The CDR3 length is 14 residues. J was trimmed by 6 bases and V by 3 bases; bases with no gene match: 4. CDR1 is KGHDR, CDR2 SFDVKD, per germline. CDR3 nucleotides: TGTGCCACCAGTGATACACAGGGGGCGCATGGCTACACCTTC. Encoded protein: CATSDTQGAHGYTF.

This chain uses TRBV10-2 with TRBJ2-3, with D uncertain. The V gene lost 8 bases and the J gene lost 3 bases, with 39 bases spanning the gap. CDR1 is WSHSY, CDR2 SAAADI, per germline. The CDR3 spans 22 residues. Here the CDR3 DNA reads TGCGCCAGCCCCGGTTGTGCTTTTCCAGTGCCGCGACCCCCTCAGGCAACAGATACGCAGTATTTT. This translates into CASPGCAFPVPRPPQATDTQYF.

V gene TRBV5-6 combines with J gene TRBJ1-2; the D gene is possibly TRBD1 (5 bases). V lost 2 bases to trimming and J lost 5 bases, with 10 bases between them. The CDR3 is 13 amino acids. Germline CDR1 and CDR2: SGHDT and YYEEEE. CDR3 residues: CASSLRQGYGYTF. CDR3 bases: TGTGCCAGCAGCTTACGGCAGGGTTATGGCTACACCTTC.

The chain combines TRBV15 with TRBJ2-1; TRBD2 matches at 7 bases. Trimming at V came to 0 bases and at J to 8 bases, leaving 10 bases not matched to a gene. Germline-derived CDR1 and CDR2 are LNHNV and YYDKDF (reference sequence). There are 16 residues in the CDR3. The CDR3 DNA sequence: TGTGCCACCAGCAGAGATTACAGCGGGGCGCAGGATGAGCAGTTCTTC. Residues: CATSRDYSGAQDEQFF.

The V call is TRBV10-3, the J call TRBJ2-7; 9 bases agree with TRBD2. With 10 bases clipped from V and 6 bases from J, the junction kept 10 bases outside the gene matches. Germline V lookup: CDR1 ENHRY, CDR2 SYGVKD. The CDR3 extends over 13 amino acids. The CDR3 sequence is CASRGGGAGEQYF. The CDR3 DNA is TGTGCCAGCCGGGGCGGGGGGGCCGGCGAGCAGTACTTC.

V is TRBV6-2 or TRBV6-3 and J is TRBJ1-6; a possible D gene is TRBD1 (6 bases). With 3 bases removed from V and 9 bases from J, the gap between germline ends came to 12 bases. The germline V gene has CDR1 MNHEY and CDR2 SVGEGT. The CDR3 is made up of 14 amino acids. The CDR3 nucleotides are TGTGCCAGCAGTTATACAGTGACAGGTTCACCCCTCCACTTT. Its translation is CASSYTVTGSPLHF.

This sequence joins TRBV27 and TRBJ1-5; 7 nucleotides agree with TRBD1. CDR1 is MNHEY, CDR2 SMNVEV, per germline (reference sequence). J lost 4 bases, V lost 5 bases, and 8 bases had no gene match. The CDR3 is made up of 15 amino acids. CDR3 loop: CASSLRQGYNQPQHF. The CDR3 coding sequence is TGTGCCAGCAGTCTCCGACAGGGTTATAATCAGCCCCAGCATTTT.

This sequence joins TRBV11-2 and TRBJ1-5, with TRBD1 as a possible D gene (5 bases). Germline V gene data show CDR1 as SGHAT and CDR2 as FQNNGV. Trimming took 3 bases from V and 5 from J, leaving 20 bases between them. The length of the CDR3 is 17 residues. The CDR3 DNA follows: TGTGCCAGCAGCTTCGGGAGTAACAGGTTTCCGGATCAGCCCCAGCATTTT. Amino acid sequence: CASSFGSNRFPDQPQHF.

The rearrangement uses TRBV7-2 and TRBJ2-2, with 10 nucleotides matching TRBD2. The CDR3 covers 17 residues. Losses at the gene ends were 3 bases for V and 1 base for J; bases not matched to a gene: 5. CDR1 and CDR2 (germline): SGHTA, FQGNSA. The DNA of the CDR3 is TGTGCCAGCAGCTTTAAAGCGGGGGGGATGAACACCGGGGAGCTGTTTTTT. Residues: CASSFKAGGMNTGELFF.

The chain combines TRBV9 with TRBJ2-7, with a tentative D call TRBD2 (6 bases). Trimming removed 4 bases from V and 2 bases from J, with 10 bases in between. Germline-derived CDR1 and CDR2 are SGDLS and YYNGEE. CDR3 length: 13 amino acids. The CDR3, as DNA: TGTGCCAGCAGCCCCGGGGGAGCCTACGAGCAGTACTTC. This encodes CASSPGGAYEQYF. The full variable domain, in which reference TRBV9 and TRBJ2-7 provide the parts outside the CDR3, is DSGVTQTPKHLITATGQRVTLRCSPRSGDLSVYWYQQSLDQGLQFLIQYYNGEERAKGNILERFSAQQFPDLHSELNLSSLELGDSALYFCASSPGGAYEQYFGPGTRLTVT.

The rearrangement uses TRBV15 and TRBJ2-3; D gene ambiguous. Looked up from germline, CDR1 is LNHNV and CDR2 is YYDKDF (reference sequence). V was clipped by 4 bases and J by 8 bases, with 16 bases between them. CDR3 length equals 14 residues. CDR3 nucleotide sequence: TGTGCCACCAGCACCCTCCTAGAGCGCCCTACGCAGTATTTT. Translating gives CATSTLLERPTQYF.

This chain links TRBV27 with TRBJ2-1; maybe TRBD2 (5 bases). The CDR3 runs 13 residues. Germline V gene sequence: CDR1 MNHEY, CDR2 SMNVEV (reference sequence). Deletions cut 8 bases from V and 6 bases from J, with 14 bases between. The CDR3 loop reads CASWPSGSNEQFF. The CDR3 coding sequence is TGTGCCAGCTGGCCATCGGGATCCAATGAGCAGTTCTTC.

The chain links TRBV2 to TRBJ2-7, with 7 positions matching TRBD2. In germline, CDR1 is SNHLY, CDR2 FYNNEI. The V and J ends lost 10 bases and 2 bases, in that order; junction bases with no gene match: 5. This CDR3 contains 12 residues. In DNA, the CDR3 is TGTGCCATCCGGACTAGTACCTACGAGCAGTACTTC. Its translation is CAIRTSTYEQYF.

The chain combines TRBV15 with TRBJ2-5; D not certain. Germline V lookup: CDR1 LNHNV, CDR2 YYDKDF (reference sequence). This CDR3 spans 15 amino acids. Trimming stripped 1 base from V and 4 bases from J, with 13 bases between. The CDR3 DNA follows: TGTGCCACCAGCAGAGGGTCCTCTAACGGAGAGACCCAGTACTTC. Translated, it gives CATSRGSSNGETQYF.

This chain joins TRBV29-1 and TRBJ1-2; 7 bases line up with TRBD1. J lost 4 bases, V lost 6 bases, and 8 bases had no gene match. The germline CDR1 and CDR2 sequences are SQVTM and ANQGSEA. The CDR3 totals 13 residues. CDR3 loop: CSVATGRTYGYTF. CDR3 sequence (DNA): TGCAGCGTCGCGACAGGGAGGACCTATGGCTACACCTTC.